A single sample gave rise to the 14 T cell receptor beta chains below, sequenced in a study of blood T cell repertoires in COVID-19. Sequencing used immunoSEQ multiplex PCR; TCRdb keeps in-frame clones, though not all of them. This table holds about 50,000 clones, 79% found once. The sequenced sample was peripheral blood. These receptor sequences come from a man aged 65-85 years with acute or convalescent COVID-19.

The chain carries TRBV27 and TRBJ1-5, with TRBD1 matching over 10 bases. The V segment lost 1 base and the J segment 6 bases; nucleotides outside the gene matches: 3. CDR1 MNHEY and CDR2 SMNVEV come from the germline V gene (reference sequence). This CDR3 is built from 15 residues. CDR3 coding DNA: TGTGCCAGCAGTTTATGGGGACAGGGGCGTCAGCCCCAGCATTTT. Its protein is CASSLWGQGRQPQHF.

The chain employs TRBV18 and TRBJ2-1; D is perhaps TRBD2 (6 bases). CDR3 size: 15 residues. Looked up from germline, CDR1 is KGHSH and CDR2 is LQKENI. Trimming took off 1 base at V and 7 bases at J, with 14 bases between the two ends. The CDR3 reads CASSPRGTGDNEQFF. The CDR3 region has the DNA TGTGCCAGCTCACCACGCGGGACCGGGGATAATGAGCAGTTCTTC.

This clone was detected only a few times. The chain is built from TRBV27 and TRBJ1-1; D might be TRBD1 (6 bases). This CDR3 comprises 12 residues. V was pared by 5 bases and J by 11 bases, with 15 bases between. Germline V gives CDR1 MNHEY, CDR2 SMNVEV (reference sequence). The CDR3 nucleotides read TGTGCCAGCAGTCCCTTACAGGGAACGGCTTTCTTT. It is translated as CASSPLQGTAFF.

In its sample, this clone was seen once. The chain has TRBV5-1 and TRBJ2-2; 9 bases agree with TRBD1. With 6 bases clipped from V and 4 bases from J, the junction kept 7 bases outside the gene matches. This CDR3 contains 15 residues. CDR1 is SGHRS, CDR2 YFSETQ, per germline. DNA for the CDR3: TGCGCCAGCACGTACGGGACAGGGTCCACCGGGGAGCTGTTTTTT. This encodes CASTYGTGSTGELFF.

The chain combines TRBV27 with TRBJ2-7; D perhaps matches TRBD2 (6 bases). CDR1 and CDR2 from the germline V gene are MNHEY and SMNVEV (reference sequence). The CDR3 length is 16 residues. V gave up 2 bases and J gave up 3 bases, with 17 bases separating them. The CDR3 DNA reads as TGTGCCAGCAGTTTAGGGCATGGAGGGCCTTTCTACGAGCAGTACTTC. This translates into CASSLGHGGPFYEQYF.

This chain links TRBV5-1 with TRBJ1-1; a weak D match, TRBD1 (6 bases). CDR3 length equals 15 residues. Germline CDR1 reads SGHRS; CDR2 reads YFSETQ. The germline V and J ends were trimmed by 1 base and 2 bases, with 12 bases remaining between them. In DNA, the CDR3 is TGCGCCAGCAGCTTGATGGGCAGGGGCAACACTGAAGCTTTCTTT. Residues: CASSLMGRGNTEAFF.

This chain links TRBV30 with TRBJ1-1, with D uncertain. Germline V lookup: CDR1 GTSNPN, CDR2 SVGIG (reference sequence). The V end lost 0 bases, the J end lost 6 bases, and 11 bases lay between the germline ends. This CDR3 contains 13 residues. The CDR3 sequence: CAWSVLSDPEAFF. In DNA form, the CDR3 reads TGTGCCTGGAGTGTACTAAGTGATCCTGAAGCTTTCTTT.

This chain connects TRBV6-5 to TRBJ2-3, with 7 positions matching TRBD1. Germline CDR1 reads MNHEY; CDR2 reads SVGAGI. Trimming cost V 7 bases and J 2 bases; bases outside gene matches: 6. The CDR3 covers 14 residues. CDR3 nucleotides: TGTGCCAGCACTCGAGGGGGCCCCACAGATACGCAGTATTTT. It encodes CASTRGGPTDTQYF.

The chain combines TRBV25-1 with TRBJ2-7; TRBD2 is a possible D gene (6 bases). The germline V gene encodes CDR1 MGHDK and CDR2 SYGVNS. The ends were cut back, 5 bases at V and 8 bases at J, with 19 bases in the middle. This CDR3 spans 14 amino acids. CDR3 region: CASSTGLRVGQQYF. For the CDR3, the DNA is TGTGCCAGCAGTACGGGACTCCGAGTGGGGCAGCAGTACTTC.

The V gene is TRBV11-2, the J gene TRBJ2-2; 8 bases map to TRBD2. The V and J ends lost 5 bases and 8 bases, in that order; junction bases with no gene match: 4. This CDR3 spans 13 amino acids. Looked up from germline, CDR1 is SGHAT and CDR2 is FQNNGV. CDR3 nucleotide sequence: TGTGCCAGCAGCCCGGGGGGGTTTGGGGAGCTGTTTTTT. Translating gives CASSPGGFGELFF.

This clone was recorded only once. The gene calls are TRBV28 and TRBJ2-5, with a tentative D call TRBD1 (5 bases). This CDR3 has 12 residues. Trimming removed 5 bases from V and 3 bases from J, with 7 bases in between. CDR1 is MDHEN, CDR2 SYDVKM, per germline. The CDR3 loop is CASSGREETQYF. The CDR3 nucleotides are TGTGCCAGCAGTGGCAGGGAAGAGACCCAGTACTTC.

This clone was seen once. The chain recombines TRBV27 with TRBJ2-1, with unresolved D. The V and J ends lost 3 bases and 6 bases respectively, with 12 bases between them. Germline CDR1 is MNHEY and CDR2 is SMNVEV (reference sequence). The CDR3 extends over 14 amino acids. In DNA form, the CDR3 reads TGTGCCAGCAGTTTTGACATCCAGTTCAATGAGCAGTTCTTC. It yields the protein CASSFDIQFNEQFF.

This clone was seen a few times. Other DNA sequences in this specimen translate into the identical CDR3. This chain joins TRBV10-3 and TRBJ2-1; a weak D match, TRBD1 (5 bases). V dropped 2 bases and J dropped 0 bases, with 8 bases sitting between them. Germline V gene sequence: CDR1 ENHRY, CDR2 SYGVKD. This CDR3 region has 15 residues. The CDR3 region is CAISEDRSSYNEQFF. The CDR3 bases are TGTGCCATCAGTGAGGACAGAAGCTCCTACAATGAGCAGTTCTTC.

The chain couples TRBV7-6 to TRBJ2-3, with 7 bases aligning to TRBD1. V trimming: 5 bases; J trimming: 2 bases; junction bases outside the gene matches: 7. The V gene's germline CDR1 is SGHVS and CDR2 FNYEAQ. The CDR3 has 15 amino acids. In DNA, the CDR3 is TGTGCCAGCAGCCTGCTGGGACAGAACACAGATACGCAGTATTTT. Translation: CASSLLGQNTDTQYF.